Shown below are 6 T cell receptor beta chains from a single sample sequenced in a study of blood T cell repertoires in COVID-19. TCRdb's copy holds only in-frame clones and misses some; the assay was immunoSEQ multiplex PCR. The table records roughly 250,000 clones, 80% to 95% of them present only once. Sequencing was done on a sample of PBMCs or T cells enriched from blood (not recorded which). These receptors came from a young woman who had recovered from COVID-19.

The chain carries TRBV10-3 and TRBJ2-7; TRBD1 aligns across 7 bases. With V trimmed by 2 bases and J by 5 bases, 9 bases remained unmatched. This CDR3 spans 15 amino acids. Germline V gene data show CDR1 as ENHRY and CDR2 as SYGVKD. CDR3 nucleotides: TGTGCCATCAGTGAGGAGACAGGGCTCAGGAACGAGCAGTACTTC. Its protein is CAISEETGLRNEQYF.

CDR3 sequence: CASSSWTGYNEQFF. DNA of the CDR3: TGTGCCAGTAGTTCCTGGACAGGGTACAATGAGCAGTTCTTC. The chain is built from TRBV19 and TRBJ2-1; TRBD1 agrees at 8 bases. With V trimmed by 5 bases and J by 4 bases, 4 bases remained unmatched. CDR1 and CDR2 (germline): LNHDA, SQIVND (reference sequence). This CDR3 is 14 amino acids long.

This chain links TRBV12-3 or TRBV12-4 with TRBJ1-2; D gene uncertain. The CDR3 runs 13 residues. Trimming removed 6 bases from V and 4 bases from J, with 12 bases in between. The CDR3 bases are TGTGCCAGCAGAATTACATCCAGCTATGGCTACACCTTC. It encodes CASRITSSYGYTF.

The chain combines TRBV18 with TRBJ2-1, with D possibly matching TRBD2 (5 bases). V was trimmed by 2 bases and J by 9 bases, leaving 20 bases between them. The CDR3 totals 16 residues. Germline CDR1 is KGHSH and CDR2 is LQKENI. The CDR3 region has the DNA TGTGCCAGCTCACCATCCCTAGACACCTACAGCGGTGAGCAGTTCTTC. Translated: CASSPSLDTYSGEQFF.

Remarks on this clone: Its ends do not fully match the called genes, so a read error is possible. V gene TRBV24-1 combines with J gene TRBJ2-7; the match to TRBD2 covers 12 bases. The CDR3 is 14 residues long. From germline, CDR1 is KGHDR and CDR2 SFDVKD. The DNA of the CDR3 is TGTGCCACCGCGACTAGCGGGAGCTCCGACGAGCAGTACTTC. It specifies CATATSGSSDEQYF.

The CDR3 sequence is CASSSREKLFF. The CDR3 DNA is TGTGCCAGCAGTTCTAGGGAAAAACTGTTTTTT. The J gene is TRBJ1-4, the V gene TRBV27; no firm D call. The V end was cut by 4 bases, the J end by 8 bases, with 5 bases between. CDR1 is MNHEY and CDR2 is SMNVEV in the germline V gene (reference sequence). The CDR3 extends over 11 amino acids.